The rows below give T cell receptor beta chains drawn from one sample of a study of monozygotic twins with inflammatory bowel disease. Reanalyzing the 5' RACE reads, TCRdb keeps one entry per CDR3 protein, without DNA. The sample has fewer than 200,000 distinct CDR3 sequences. The sample consisted of blood. These receptors originate from a human donor with ulcerative colitis or Crohn's disease, or a healthy co-twin of an affected twin (not recorded which). Each CDR3 is given with its conserved first and last residue. The order of the fields is J gene, V gene, CDR3 length, CDR3 protein.

>TRBJ2-7|TRBV5-1|15
CASSPGNTGGGEQYF
>TRBJ1-5|TRBV27|16
CASSPTMTGRRQPQHF
>TRBJ2-3|TRBV6-5|17
CASSYRAITYSTDTQYF
>TRBJ2-1|TRBV27|12
CASSLSYNEQFF
>TRBJ2-2|TRBV5-1|16
CASSPPGQGNTGELFF
>TRBJ2-5|TRBV5-1|14
CASSLITSGETQYF
>TRBJ2-1|TRBV6-5|11
CASSYGALQFF
>TRBJ2-7|TRBV5-1|11
CASSLHYEQYF
>TRBJ2-7|TRBV20-1|16
CSAPGVAGGLSYEQYF
>TRBJ2-3|TRBV9|14
CASSIGAAQITQYF
>TRBJ2-1|TRBV6-4|15
CASSIQGGTYNEQFF